A selection of T cell receptor beta chains follows, all from one sample in a study of cytomegalovirus exposure and HLA in healthy donors. Method: immunoSEQ multiplex PCR; TCRdb's copy keeps in-frame clones and lacks some. The table lists roughly 150,000 clones, 60% to 80% of them singletons. Sequencing was done on a sample of PBMCs. Receptor source: a male donor in good health and CMV-seronegative. Both conserved end residues are part of each CDR3. D genes are given only for firm matches. For some rows the clone size is stated as once, few or many, or as a class when expanded; others skip it.

TRBV7-2,-,17,-,TRBJ2-1,CASSLDIPRGSYNEQFF,TGTGCCAGCAGCTTAGATATCCCTCGCGGCTCCTACAATGAGCAGTTCTTC
TRBV5-4,-,15,-,TRBJ1-5,CASSPGGATPRPQHF,TGTGCCAGCAGCCCTGGGGGGGCCACCCCAAGGCCCCAGCATTTT
TRBV6-1,-,13,few,TRBJ1-1,CASSAPGRNEAFF,TGTGCCAGCAGTGCACCAGGGAGGAATGAAGCTTTCTTT
TRBV18,-,15,-,TRBJ2-1,CASWPGGTANNEQFF,TGTGCCAGCTGGCCCGGAGGAACTGCAAACAATGAGCAGTTCTTC
TRBV7-9,-,15,-,TRBJ2-6,CASLRLSSGANVLTF,TGTGCCAGCCTCAGGCTGTCCTCTGGGGCCAACGTCCTGACTTTC
TRBV9,TRBD2,20,-,TRBJ2-2,CASSVAGASGVLPDTGELFF,TGTGCCAGCAGCGTAGCTGGGGCTAGCGGAGTTCTTCCGGACACCGGGGAGCTGTTTTTT
TRBV10-3,TRBD2,15,-,TRBJ2-7,CAISAGLAGVYEQYF,TGTGCCATCAGTGCTGGACTAGCGGGAGTCTACGAGCAGTACTTC
TRBV2,-,11,-,TRBJ2-3,CASSADSTQYF,TGTGCCAGCAGTGCTGACTCTACGCAGTATTTT
TRBV5-1,TRBD1,14,-,TRBJ1-1,CASARDRQNTEAFF,TGCGCCAGCGCTAGGGACAGGCAGAACACTGAAGCTTTCTTT
TRBV30,TRBD2,18,few,TRBJ2-7,CAWSILRTSGRSVYEQYF,TGTGCCTGGAGTATTCTAAGGACTAGCGGGAGGAGTGTCTACGAGCAGTACTTC
TRBV5-6,-,14,-,TRBJ1-1,CASSLGLPNTEAFF,TGTGCCAGCAGCTTGGGGCTGCCGAACACTGAAGCTTTCTTT
TRBV5-5,-,13,-,TRBJ2-7,CASSFRSVDEQYF,TGTGCCAGCAGCTTCCGGTCGGTGGACGAGCAGTACTTC
TRBV7-9,-,14,-,TRBJ1-1,CSSSRITGNTEAFF,TGTTCCAGCAGCCGAATCACAGGGAACACTGAAGCTTTCTTT
TRBV30,TRBD1,14,-,TRBJ1-2,CAWRRQGTNYGYTF,TGTGCCTGGAGGCGACAGGGGACTAACTATGGCTACACCTTC
TRBV6-5,-,12,-,TRBJ1-2,CASTQGGDGYTF,TGTGCCAGCACCCAGGGAGGGGATGGCTACACCTTC
TRBV25-1,TRBD2,15,-,TRBJ2-7,CASSGGSGRAYEQYF,TGTGCCAGCAGTGGGGGTAGCGGGAGGGCTTACGAGCAGTACTTC
TRBV6-1,-,16,-,TRBJ1-3,CASSEPGAISGNTIYF,TGTGCCAGCAGTGAGCCAGGGGCCATCTCTGGAAACACCATATATTTT
TRBV19,TRBD1,12,-,TRBJ2-7,CASSRGQYEQYF,TGTGCCAGTAGTAGGGGACAGTACGAGCAGTACTTC
TRBV11-3,TRBD1,16,-,TRBJ2-3,CASSSGRQGYTDTQYF,TGTGCCAGCAGCTCAGGTCGACAGGGATACACAGATACGCAGTATTTT
TRBV15,TRBD2,14,-,TRBJ2-7,CATSRGGGSYEQYF,TGTGCCACCAGCCGCGGCGGGGGTTCCTACGAGCAGTACTTC
TRBV4-3,TRBD1,15,-,TRBJ2-1,CASSPRTGWAYEQFF,TGCGCCAGCAGCCCCCGGACAGGCTGGGCGTATGAGCAGTTCTTC
TRBV27,TRBD2,16,few,TRBJ2-1,CASSSPAGRFANEQFF,TGTGCCAGCAGTTCTCCTGCCGGGAGGTTCGCTAATGAGCAGTTCTTC
TRBV7-3,TRBD2,16,-,TRBJ2-7,CASSLDSSGRAHEQYF,TGTGCCAGCAGCTTAGACTCTAGCGGGAGGGCCCACGAGCAGTACTTC
TRBV6-5,-,14,-,TRBJ1-5,CASSPDSGNQPQHF,TGTGCCAGCAGTCCGGACAGTGGGAATCAGCCCCAGCATTTT
TRBV30,TRBD2,16,-,TRBJ2-7,CAWTPRGGRAIHEQYF,TGTGCCTGGACCCCACGGGGCGGGAGGGCCATCCACGAGCAGTACTTC
TRBV7-2,TRBD1,14,-,TRBJ1-1,CASSGQGLNTEAFF,TGTGCCAGCAGTGGACAGGGGCTGAACACTGAAGCTTTCTTT
TRBV14,-,17,-,TRBJ1-6,CASSQGTQSSYNSPLHF,TGTGCCAGCAGCCAAGGGACACAGAGCTCCTATAATTCACCCCTCCACTTT
TRBV6-1,TRBD1,18,-,TRBJ1-5,CASSEARKGAWSNQPQHF,TGTGCCAGCAGTGAGGCTAGGAAGGGGGCTTGGAGCAATCAGCCCCAGCATTTT
TRBV5-1,TRBD2,16,-,TRBJ2-3,CASSLVSGGSTDTQYF,TGCGCCAGCAGCTTGGTTTCGGGAGGGAGCACAGATACGCAGTATTTT
TRBV9,-,14,few,TRBJ1-2,CASSESPRTERYTF,TGTGCCAGCAGCGAGAGCCCTCGGACAGAACGCTACACCTTC
TRBV7-9,TRBD2,15,-,TRBJ2-7,CASSLAASGRYEQYF,TGTGCCAGCAGCTTAGCGGCTAGCGGGAGATACGAGCAGTACTTC
TRBV15,TRBD1,15,-,TRBJ1-5,CATSVKGTGDQPQHF,TGTGCCACCAGCGTAAAGGGGACAGGGGATCAGCCCCAGCATTTT
TRBV5-1,-,14,-,TRBJ1-1,CASSLRRGDTEAFF,TGCGCCAGCAGCTTACGCAGGGGTGACACTGAAGCTTTCTTT
TRBV19,-,14,-,TRBJ2-7,CASSMETDSYEQYF,TGTGCCAGTAGTATGGAGACAGACTCCTACGAGCAGTACTTC
TRBV6-5,-,15,-,TRBJ2-7,CASSYSRGTLYEQYF,TGTGCCAGCAGTTACTCCAGGGGTACCCTCTACGAGCAGTACTTC
TRBV11-2,-,18,-,TRBJ2-1,CASSLYPPIAVPYNEQFF,TGTGCCAGCAGCTTATACCCCCCAATAGCGGTTCCGTACAATGAGCAGTTCTTC
TRBV25-1,TRBD2,17,few,TRBJ2-1,CASSGPSGVSPYNEQFF,TGTGCCAGCAGTGGCCCTAGCGGGGTATCCCCTTACAATGAGCAGTTCTTC
TRBV5-1,TRBD2,18,-,TRBJ2-3,CASSYAGTSGSGTDTQYF,TGCGCCAGCAGCTACGCCGGGACTAGCGGGAGTGGGACAGATACGCAGTATTTT
TRBV11-3,-,12,-,TRBJ2-7,CASSKNSYEQYF,TGTGCCAGCAGTAAAAACTCCTACGAGCAGTACTTC
TRBV5-1,-,14,-,TRBJ2-4,CASSLGLAKNIQYF,TGCGCCAGCAGCTTGGGTCTAGCCAAAAACATTCAGTACTTC